This is a list of T cell receptor beta chains from one sample in a study of early T cells in non-severe SARS-CoV-2 infection. TCRdb re-called the 5' RACE reads through MiXCR, storing one row per CDR3 protein. Here the sample spans tens of thousands of distinct CDR3 sequences, 12% to 15% being singletons. Sequenced sample: whole blood. The source of these receptors is an adult who was a healthcare worker with PCR-confirmed SARS-CoV-2 infection or an uninfected control (not recorded which). Each CDR3 is given with its conserved first and last residue. Each record gives: D gene, clone size, V gene, J gene, CDR3 DNA, CDR3 protein. D genes are given only for firm matches. Size is omitted from some rows. Given values are once, few, many or a class for expanded clones.

D gene: TRBD2
clone size: many
V gene: TRBV28
J gene: TRBJ2-7
CDR3 DNA: TGTGCCAGCAGTTTATTCCCGGGACTAGCGGGGGGGTACGAGCAGTACTTC
CDR3 protein: CASSLFPGLAGGYEQYF

D gene: NA
clone size: few
V gene: TRBV20-1
J gene: TRBJ2-5
CDR3 DNA: TGCAGTGCTGCCCCTGGGCATACGATAGAAGAGACCCAGTACTTC
CDR3 protein: CSAAPGHTIEETQYF

D gene: NA
clone size: NA
V gene: TRBV30
J gene: TRBJ1-1
CDR3 DNA: TGTGCCTGGAGTCCTCTCAAGACTTTCTTT
CDR3 protein: CAWSPLKTFF

D gene: TRBD2
clone size: few
V gene: TRBV6-1
J gene: TRBJ2-1
CDR3 DNA: TGTGCCAGTTCACTAGCGGAGTACAATGAGCAGTTCTTC
CDR3 protein: CASSLAEYNEQFF

D gene: NA
clone size: few
V gene: TRBV7-3
J gene: TRBJ2-3
CDR3 DNA: TGTGCCAGCAGCTTTAGCAGCACAGATACGCAGTATTTT
CDR3 protein: CASSFSSTDTQYF

D gene: NA
clone size: NA
V gene: TRBV20-1
J gene: TRBJ1-4
CDR3 DNA: TGCAGTGCTAGTTCTGTACTGGCGACTAATGAAAAACTGTTTTTT
CDR3 protein: CSASSVLATNEKLFF

D gene: NA
clone size: NA
V gene: TRBV6-5
J gene: TRBJ2-7
CDR3 DNA: TGTGCCAGCAGTACCACAGGGATCTACGAGCAGTACTTC
CDR3 protein: CASSTTGIYEQYF

D gene: NA
clone size: NA
V gene: TRBV20-1
J gene: TRBJ1-1
CDR3 DNA: TGCAGTGCTAGAGATGTGAGGACGGGCGCATACACTGAAGCTTTCTTT
CDR3 protein: CSARDVRTGAYTEAFF

D gene: NA
clone size: many
V gene: TRBV20-1
J gene: TRBJ1-5
CDR3 DNA: TGCAGTGCTAGTAAGGGGCTAAATCAGCCCCAGCATTTT
CDR3 protein: CSASKGLNQPQHF

D gene: NA
clone size: NA
V gene: TRBV7-3
J gene: TRBJ2-6
CDR3 DNA: TGTGCCAGCAGCCTGACGGGGATCGCTGGGGCCAACGTCCTGACTTTC
CDR3 protein: CASSLTGIAGANVLTF

D gene: NA
clone size: many
V gene: TRBV10-3
J gene: TRBJ2-6
CDR3 DNA: TGTGCCACGTTTGGTTCGAGCTCTGGGGCCAACGTCCTGACTTTC
CDR3 protein: CATFGSSSGANVLTF

D gene: NA
clone size: few
V gene: TRBV29-1
J gene: TRBJ2-2
CDR3 DNA: TGCAGCGTGTGGGGGGACTTCGCCGGGGAGCTGTTTTTT
CDR3 protein: CSVWGDFAGELFF

D gene: NA
clone size: few
V gene: TRBV7-2
J gene: TRBJ2-3
CDR3 DNA: TGTGCCAGCAGCTTAGCTTTCGATACGCAGTATTTT
CDR3 protein: CASSLAFDTQYF

D gene: TRBD2
clone size: few
V gene: TRBV11-2
J gene: TRBJ2-5
CDR3 DNA: TGTGCCAGCAGCTTAGGGAGACTAGCCCTGGGGTTGGAGACCCAGTACTTC
CDR3 protein: CASSLGRLALGLETQYF

D gene: TRBD2
clone size: many
V gene: TRBV7-9
J gene: TRBJ2-7
CDR3 DNA: TGTGCCAGCAGCTTGGTGGGGGGGTTGACCTACGAGCAGTACTTC
CDR3 protein: CASSLVGGLTYEQYF

D gene: TRBD2
clone size: few
V gene: TRBV29-1
J gene: TRBJ2-1
CDR3 DNA: TGCAGCGTTGTTATAGCGGGTAATGAGCAGTTCTTC
CDR3 protein: CSVVIAGNEQFF

D gene: TRBD1
clone size: NA
V gene: TRBV2
J gene: TRBJ2-3
CDR3 DNA: TGTGCCAGCAGCCGGGACAGGGGGTTGGATACGCAGTATTTT
CDR3 protein: CASSRDRGLDTQYF

D gene: NA
clone size: many
V gene: TRBV3-1
J gene: TRBJ1-4
CDR3 DNA: TGTGCCAGCAGCCAAGTTCAGAATAATGAAAAACTGTTTTTT
CDR3 protein: CASSQVQNNEKLFF

D gene: NA
clone size: few
V gene: TRBV20-1
J gene: TRBJ2-5
CDR3 DNA: TGCAGTGCCGGGGGGCAGCAAGAGACCCAGTACTTC
CDR3 protein: CSAGGQQETQYF

D gene: TRBD2
clone size: NA
V gene: TRBV27
J gene: TRBJ2-1
CDR3 DNA: TGTGCCAGCAGTTTCGGGAGCGGGGGGGCCACCTACAATGAGCAGTTCTTC
CDR3 protein: CASSFGSGGATYNEQFF

D gene: NA
clone size: NA
V gene: TRBV29-1
J gene: TRBJ1-2
CDR3 DNA: TGCAGCGATTACCAGGGTAACTATGGCTACACCTTC
CDR3 protein: CSDYQGNYGYTF

D gene: TRBD1
clone size: few
V gene: TRBV11-2
J gene: TRBJ2-2
CDR3 DNA: TGTGCCAGCAGAGTGACAGGGTACAACACCGGGGAGCTGTTTTTT
CDR3 protein: CASRVTGYNTGELFF